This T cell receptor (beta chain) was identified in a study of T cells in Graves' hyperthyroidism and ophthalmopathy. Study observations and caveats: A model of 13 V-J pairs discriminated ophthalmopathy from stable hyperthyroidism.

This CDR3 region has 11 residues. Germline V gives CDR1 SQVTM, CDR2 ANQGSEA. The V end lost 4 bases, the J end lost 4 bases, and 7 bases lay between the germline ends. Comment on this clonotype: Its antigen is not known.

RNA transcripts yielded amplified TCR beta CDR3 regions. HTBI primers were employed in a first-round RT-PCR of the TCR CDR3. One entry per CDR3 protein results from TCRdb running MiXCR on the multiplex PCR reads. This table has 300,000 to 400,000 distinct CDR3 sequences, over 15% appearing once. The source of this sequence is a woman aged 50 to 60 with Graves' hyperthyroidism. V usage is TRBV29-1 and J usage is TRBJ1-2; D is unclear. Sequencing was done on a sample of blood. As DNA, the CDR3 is TGCAGCGTTGTGGAGCCCTATGGCTACACCTTC. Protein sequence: CSVVEPYGYTF.